Listed here are 2 T cell receptor beta chains from one sample, sequenced in a study of PD-1 blockade in mismatch repair-deficient tumors. TCRdb's table, derived via immunoSEQ multiplex PCR, lists solely in-frame clones and lacks some. The repertoire holds 90,000 to 120,000 clones, 65% to 85% seen once, with approximately 6.8% in the top ten. The sample here was peripheral blood, taken roughly 35 weeks after starting pembrolizumab. These receptor sequences come from an adult with mismatch repair-deficient cancer.

The genes are TRBV28 and TRBJ1-4; TRBD1 matches at 10 bases. Germline V gene data show CDR1 as MDHEN and CDR2 as SYDVKM. V lost 4 bases to trimming and J lost 10 bases; unmatched junction nucleotides: 9. This CDR3 contains 15 residues. This CDR3 reads CASSSMTGGAIKLFF. The CDR3 nucleotides read TGTGCCAGCAGTTCGATGACAGGGGGCGCGATAAAACTGTTTTTT. Full variable domain (missing parts from reference TRBV28 and TRBJ1-4): DVKVTQSSRYLVKRTGEKVFLECVQDMDHENMFWYRQDPGLGLRLIYFSYDVKMKEKGDIPEGYSVSREKKERFSLILESASTNQTSMYLCASSSMTGGAIKLFFGSGTQLSVL.

The rearrangement joins TRBV19 to TRBJ1-4, with D possibly matching TRBD1 (5 bases). V gave up 3 bases and J gave up 0 bases, with 5 bases separating them. The CDR3 covers 14 residues. Germline V lookup: CDR1 LNHDA, CDR2 SQIVND (reference sequence). The CDR3 bases are TGTGCCAGTAGTATGGGGGCAACTAATGAAAAACTGTTTTTT. It encodes CASSMGATNEKLFF.